This T cell receptor (beta chain) was observed in a study of blood T cells in healthy people across ages. The study's findings and limits: Greater diversity and more naive CD4+ cells were seen in long-lived donors than in aged donors.

Comments on this clonotype: Its cognate antigen is unknown.

Looked up from germline, CDR1 is SGHTA and CDR2 is FQGNSA. V was trimmed by 0 bases and J by 6 bases, leaving 12 bases between them. The CDR3 is 15 residues long. A sample-barcoded 5' primer and a J-beta primer mix were used in a second PCR of roughly 7 to 11 cycles. TCRdb recomputed calls from the 5' RACE reads with MiXCR, one row per CDR3 protein. The sample yields some 690,000 distinct CDR3 sequences, about 24% seen once. The genes are TRBV7-2 and TRBJ2-1; D is perhaps TRBD2 (6 bases). Sequencing was done on a sample of blood. The clonotype was recovered from a man between 65 and 79 years old in good health. CDR3 nucleotide sequence: TGTGCCAGCAGCTTAGCGGGCGGGACTTCCAATGAGCAGTTCTTC. This translates into CASSLAGGTSNEQFF.